This T cell receptor beta chain appears in the sequencing data of a study of control samples from healthy donors and cancer patients. Produced via immunoSEQ multiplex PCR; TCRdb's table is partial and in-frame only. The sample shows some 65,000 clones, around 84% of them seen only once. A single count supports this clone. The specimen sequenced was PBMCs. The origin of this receptor is a woman aged 45-60 years with lung cancer.

The CDR3 sequence: CASSELYRASQHF. DNA for the CDR3: TGTGCCAGCAGTGAACTGTATCGTGCGTCCCAGCATTTT. The rearrangement joins TRBV6-1 to TRBJ1-5; D remains ambiguous. The CDR3 contains 13 residues. The V end lost 2 bases, the J end lost 11 bases, and 13 bases lay between the germline ends. Germline V gene data show CDR1 as MNHNS and CDR2 as SASEGT.